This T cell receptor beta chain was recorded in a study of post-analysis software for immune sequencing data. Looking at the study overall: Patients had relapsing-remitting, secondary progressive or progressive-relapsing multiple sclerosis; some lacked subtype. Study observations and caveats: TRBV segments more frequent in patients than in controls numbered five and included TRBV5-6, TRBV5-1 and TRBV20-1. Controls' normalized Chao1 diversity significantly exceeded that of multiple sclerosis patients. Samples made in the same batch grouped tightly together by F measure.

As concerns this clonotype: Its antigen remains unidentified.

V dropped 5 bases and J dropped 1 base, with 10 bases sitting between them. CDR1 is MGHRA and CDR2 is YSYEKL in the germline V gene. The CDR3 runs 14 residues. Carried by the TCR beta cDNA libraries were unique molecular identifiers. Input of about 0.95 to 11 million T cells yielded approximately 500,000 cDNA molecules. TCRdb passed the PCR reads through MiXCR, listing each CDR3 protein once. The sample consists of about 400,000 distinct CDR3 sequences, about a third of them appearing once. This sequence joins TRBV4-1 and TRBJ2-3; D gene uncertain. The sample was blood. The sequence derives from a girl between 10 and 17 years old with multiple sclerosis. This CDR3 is CASSTRSGTDTQYF. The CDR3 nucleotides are TGCGCCAGCAGCACCCGTTCCGGCACAGATACGCAGTATTTT.